This T cell receptor beta chain is from a study of radiation and T cells in renal cell carcinoma. Time point meaning: blood 4 weeks post-SBRT, at nephrectomy. Treatment specified: 15 Gy SBRT to primary tumor, nephrectomy 4 weeks later. This renal cell carcinoma was of the clear cell type. Germline values: CDR1 SQVTM, CDR2 ANQGSEA. Trimming took off 5 bases at V and 3 bases at J, with 16 bases between the two ends. The length of the CDR3 is 15 residues. Using immunoSEQ multiplex PCR, the repertoire was profiled, and TCRdb retains in-frame clones only, with some absent. The table records about 100,000 clones, roughly 84% of them present only once.

This specimen was blood, taken from a patient whose treatment included radiotherapy and nephrectomy. The genes are TRBV29-1 and TRBJ2-2, with D possibly TRBD2 on 6 matching bases. The receptor was isolated from a man between 60 and 75 years old with renal cell carcinoma. Here the CDR3 reads CSVRSGGTYTGELFF. DNA for the CDR3: TGCAGCGTTCGAAGTGGAGGGACTTACACCGGGGAGCTGTTTTTT.